The next 32 T cell receptor beta chains were all read from a single sample in a study of T cell clones after liver transplantation. Profiling relied on immunoSEQ multiplex PCR, and the TCRdb table lists in-frame clones only, not all of them. Among 45,000 to 55,000 clones listed, approximately 84% were seen once. The specimen was CD4+ T cells from blood, collected before liver transplant. The source of these receptors is a human donor who received a liver transplant.

The rearrangement joins TRBV28 to TRBJ2-7; 10 bases map to TRBD2. This CDR3 comprises 12 residues. The V gene end was trimmed by 11 bases and the J gene end by 3 bases; junction bases not matched to a gene: 4. Germline V CDR1 and CDR2: MDHEN, SYDVKM. The CDR3 sequence is CAGSSGGYEQYF. The DNA of the CDR3 is TGTGCCGGATCTAGCGGGGGCTACGAGCAGTACTTC.

The V and J genes are TRBV11-2 and TRBJ2-5, with no clear D. The germline V and J ends were trimmed by 0 bases and 5 bases, with 10 bases remaining between them. Germline V gene sequence: CDR1 SGHAT, CDR2 FQNNGV. The CDR3 consists of 14 residues. In DNA, the CDR3 is TGTGCCAGCAGCTTAGAGAGGAGTAGGGAGACCCAGTACTTC. This gives the protein CASSLERSRETQYF.

This sequence joins TRBV10-3 and TRBJ2-7, with TRBD2 as a possible D gene (5 bases). V was trimmed by 8 bases and J by 0 bases, leaving 8 bases between them. CDR3 length: 12 amino acids. The germline V gene has CDR1 ENHRY and CDR2 SYGVKD. The DNA of the CDR3 is TGTGCCATCCGAGGGAACTCCTACGAGCAGTACTTC. Residues: CAIRGNSYEQYF.

As DNA, the CDR3 is TGCGCCAGCAGCCAGGAGGGGGGACTAGCGGGACAACTAGCCAAAAACATTCAGTACTTC. Translating it yields CASSQEGGLAGQLAKNIQYF. The chain couples TRBV4-3 to TRBJ2-4, with TRBD2 matching over 13 bases. Germline CDR1 LGHNA, CDR2 YSLEER. CDR3 length: 20 amino acids. After removal of 3 bases from V and 0 bases from J, the junction contained 11 bases not matched to a gene.

V is TRBV18 and J is TRBJ1-4; D is unresolved. The V gene lost 0 bases and the J gene lost 10 bases, with 12 bases spanning the gap. From germline, CDR1 is KGHSH and CDR2 LQKENI. CDR3 size: 14 residues. CDR3 in DNA: TGTGCCAGCTCACCACCCAGCAGAGGAGGAAAACTGTTTTTT. Encoded protein: CASSPPSRGGKLFF.

V gene TRBV5-5 combines with J gene TRBJ2-7, with D possibly TRBD1 on 5 matching bases. Germline V CDR1 and CDR2: SGHKS, YYEKEE (reference sequence). The ends were cut back, 5 bases at V and 1 base at J, with 13 bases in the middle. The CDR3 consists of 14 residues. This chain's CDR3 is CASSLVGASYEQYF. The CDR3 DNA follows: TGTGCCAGCAGTCTGGTAGGGGCGTCCTACGAGCAGTACTTC.

This clone was observed a handful of times. V is TRBV5-1 and J is TRBJ1-6, with D uncertain. V lost 5 bases to trimming and J lost 7 bases, with 16 bases between them. Germline loops: CDR1 SGHRS, CDR2 YFSETQ. The CDR3 is 15 residues long. The CDR3 here is CASSPDGSANSPLHF. CDR3 bases: TGCGCCAGCAGTCCCGACGGGAGTGCGAATTCACCCCTCCACTTT.

The genes are TRBV5-1 and TRBJ2-2; a weak D match, TRBD2 (6 bases). The V gene's germline CDR1 is SGHRS and CDR2 YFSETQ. This CDR3 contains 16 residues. Deletions cut 4 bases from V and 3 bases from J, with 16 bases between. CDR3 loop: CASSATRGGDTGELFF. The CDR3 coding sequence is TGCGCCAGCAGCGCGACGCGGGGAGGAGACACCGGGGAGCTGTTTTTT.

V is TRBV28 and J is TRBJ1-1, with no clear D. With 4 bases removed from V and 13 bases from J, the gap between germline ends came to 22 bases. Germline-derived CDR1 and CDR2 are MDHEN and SYDVKM. The CDR3 runs to 14 residues. The CDR3 loop is CASSSPRRQPGGFF. CDR3 nucleotides: TGTGCCAGCAGTTCCCCCCGAAGGCAGCCCGGTGGTTTCTTT.

The gene calls are TRBV6-5 and TRBJ2-3; TRBD2 matches at 8 bases. The germline V gene has CDR1 MNHEY and CDR2 SVGAGI. V was pared by 6 bases and J by 0 bases, with 5 bases of the junction left unmatched. The CDR3 sequence is 15 residues long. CDR3 sequence reads: CASSFSGVSTDTQYF. CDR3 sequence (DNA): TGTGCCAGCAGCTTTAGCGGGGTGAGCACAGATACGCAGTATTTT.

The chain couples TRBV28 to TRBJ2-7; no firm D call. Germline V lookup: CDR1 MDHEN, CDR2 SYDVKM. CDR3 size: 16 residues. V was shortened by 4 bases and J by 3 bases, with 19 bases between the two germline ends. The CDR3 coding sequence is TGTGCCAGCAGTTCCGCCGGGCTCCAGGACCTCTACGAGCAGTACTTC. It encodes CASSSAGLQDLYEQYF.

V and J are TRBV29-1 and TRBJ2-3; D remains unclear. The CDR3 is 11 amino acids. The germline V and J ends were trimmed by 6 bases and 5 bases, with 9 bases remaining between them. Looked up from germline, CDR1 is SQVTM and CDR2 is ANQGSEA. The CDR3 nucleotides are TGCAGCGTCATGACCGGAGATACGCAGTATTTT. Protein: CSVMTGDTQYF.

In the case of this clone: No conserved phenylalanine or tryptophan is present at the end of the CDR3, so a read error is the likely explanation. The limits of the CDR3 on the DNA are not certain, so only TCRdb's listed CDR3 is given. The CDR3 spells CASSENRGGSI. The chain employs TRBV6-1 and TRBJ1-3; TRBD1 is the table's D call, not checked against the DNA. The CDR3 length equals 11 residues, ends included. CDR1 and CDR2 from the germline V gene are MNHNS and SASEGT.

This chain joins TRBV9 and TRBJ2-5; D is possibly TRBD2 (5 bases). V shed 0 bases and J shed 7 bases, with 10 bases lying between them. Per germline, CDR1 SGDLS and CDR2 YYNGEE. This CDR3 region has 13 residues. CDR3 DNA: TGTGCCAGCAGCGTAGGAGGGATCGGGACCCAGTACTTC. As protein: CASSVGGIGTQYF.

This chain uses TRBV7-2 with TRBJ2-1; 12 nucleotides align to TRBD2. The CDR3 loop spans 18 amino acids. The germline V gene has CDR1 SGHTA and CDR2 FQGNSA. J gave up 4 bases and V 5 bases, and 12 bases lay outside the gene matches. DNA for the CDR3: TGTGCCAGCAGCCAGACTAGCGGGGGCCGAGCTACTTACAATGAGCAGTTCTTC. As protein: CASSQTSGGRATYNEQFF.

The rearrangement joins TRBV5-1 to TRBJ1-2; TRBD1 is a possible D gene (5 bases). Between the trimmed V and J ends, which lost 0 bases and 2 bases, there was a span of 8 bases. CDR3 size: 14 residues. CDR1 and CDR2 (germline): SGHRS, YFSETQ. Here the CDR3 reads CASSLDRTNYGYTF. The CDR3 nucleotides read TGCGCCAGCAGCTTGGACAGGACCAACTATGGCTACACCTTC.

The chain links TRBV9 to TRBJ2-3, with D perhaps being TRBD1 or TRBD2 (6 bases each). CDR3 length equals 17 residues. Germline CDR1 SGDLS, CDR2 YYNGEE. V shed 4 bases and J shed 2 bases, with 20 bases lying between them. In DNA form, the CDR3 reads TGTGCCAGCAGCCCCCGGGGGCCTAGCGACAACACAGATACGCAGTATTTT. It translates to CASSPRGPSDNTDTQYF. Together with reference TRBV9 and TRBJ2-3, the CDR3 gives the full variable domain: DSGVTQTPKHLITATGQRVTLRCSPRSGDLSVYWYQQSLDQGLQFLIQYYNGEERAKGNILERFSAQQFPDLHSELNLSSLELGDSALYFCASSPRGPSDNTDTQYFGPGTRLTVL.

V gene TRBV5-1 combines with J gene TRBJ1-1, with D perhaps TRBD1 (5 bases). The ends were cut back, 7 bases at V and 0 bases at J, with 19 bases in the middle. CDR3 length: 16 amino acids. Germline values: CDR1 SGHRS, CDR2 YFSETQ. The CDR3, as DNA: TGCGCCAGCGGACCCACCCCACAGGAACTGAACACTGAAGCTTTCTTT. The encoded protein is CASGPTPQELNTEAFF.

The V and J genes are TRBV6-6 and TRBJ1-4; the match to TRBD1 covers 7 bases. CDR1 and CDR2 from the germline V gene are MNHNY and SVGAGI (reference sequence). The CDR3 is 16 residues long. V dropped 5 bases and J dropped 7; count of bases not matched to a gene: 13. The CDR3 spells CASSLPHRGSGEKLFF. For the CDR3, the DNA is TGTGCCAGCAGTCTACCTCACAGGGGCAGCGGTGAAAAACTGTTTTTT.

CDR3 protein: CASSYSGAAPTTQYF. The CDR3 DNA reads as TGTGCCAGCAGTTACTCCGGGGCAGCCCCCACCACCCAGTATTTT. The chain links TRBV6-6 to TRBJ2-3; the D gene could be TRBD1 or TRBD2 (5 bases each). The V end lost 0 bases, the J end lost 12 bases, and 19 bases lay between the germline ends. Germline CDR1 reads MNHNY; CDR2 reads SVGAGI (reference sequence). This CDR3 is 15 amino acids long.

This chain connects TRBV27 to TRBJ1-2; D is perhaps TRBD1 (6 bases). Looked up from germline, CDR1 is MNHEY and CDR2 is SMNVEV (reference sequence). V gave up 6 bases and J gave up 7 bases, with 15 bases separating them. The CDR3 sequence is 13 residues long. CDR3 protein: CASRADRFSGYTF. For the CDR3, the DNA is TGTGCCAGCAGAGCCGACAGGTTCTCTGGCTACACCTTC.

The chain has TRBV19 and TRBJ1-5, with D perhaps TRBD1 (6 bases). This CDR3 is built from 12 residues. CDR1 LNHDA and CDR2 SQIVND come from the germline V gene (reference sequence). V dropped 1 base and J dropped 9 bases, with 7 bases sitting between them. The CDR3 sequence is CASSIGRGPQHF. Written as DNA, the CDR3 is TGTGCCAGTAGTATAGGCAGGGGGCCCCAGCATTTT.

The chain employs TRBV6-6 and TRBJ1-4; a weak D match, TRBD1 (6 bases). This CDR3 has 14 amino acids. CDR1 is MNHNY, CDR2 SVGAGI, per germline (reference sequence). V lost 8 bases, J lost 14 bases, and 24 bases lay in between. For the CDR3, the DNA is TGTGCCAGCGGGCCGGGGAGCAGGGGTGGAAAGCTGTTTTTT. This translates into CASGPGSRGGKLFF.

This clone was counted a single time. The chain has TRBV11-2 and TRBJ2-7, with 7 bases identical to TRBD1. CDR1 and CDR2 (germline): SGHAT, FQNNGV. The CDR3 contains 15 residues. J was trimmed by 6 bases and V by 5 bases; bases with no gene match: 13. Here the CDR3 DNA reads TGTGCCAGCAGCCCGCGGACAGGCCCCGATGGCGAGCAGTACTTC. This codes for CASSPRTGPDGEQYF.

The chain combines TRBV5-8 with TRBJ2-2; perhaps TRBD2 as D (5 bases). Deletions cut 2 bases from V and 3 bases from J, with 17 bases between. There are 17 residues in the CDR3. Germline lookup yields CDR1 SGHTS and CDR2 YDEGEE. CDR3 coding DNA: TGTGCCAGCAGCTTCCCCTTGTCGGGGAGTGACACCGGGGAGCTGTTTTTT. As protein: CASSFPLSGSDTGELFF.

The chain recombines TRBV7-2 with TRBJ2-1; D not resolved. V lost 2 bases, J lost 7 bases, and 21 bases lay in between. The CDR3 extends over 17 amino acids. Per germline, CDR1 SGHTA and CDR2 FQGNSA. CDR3 DNA: TGTGCCAGCAGCTTAAATGGGTCCGAGTTCCCGCCTAATGAGCAGTTCTTC. It yields the protein CASSLNGSEFPPNEQFF.

This chain joins TRBV4-3 and TRBJ2-3, with TRBD2 matching 13 bases. The V gene end was trimmed by 4 bases and the J gene end by 2 bases; junction bases not matched to a gene: 3. The germline CDR1 and CDR2 sequences are LGHNA and YSLEER. The CDR3 consists of 16 residues. DNA for the CDR3: TGCGCCAGCAGCCTTACTAGCGGGAGGGCCACAGATACGCAGTATTTT. Amino acid sequence: CASSLTSGRATDTQYF.

This CDR3 reads CASSQAGNEQFF. CDR3 sequence (DNA): TGCGCCAGCAGCCAAGCTGGAAATGAGCAGTTCTTC. The chain links TRBV4-3 to TRBJ2-1, with D uncertain. V lost 1 base and J 7 bases, leaving 5 bases between the germline ends. Germline loops: CDR1 LGHNA, CDR2 YSLEER. This CDR3 spans 12 amino acids.

The chain joins TRBV27 to TRBJ2-6; no clear D. V was trimmed by 6 bases and J by 0 bases, leaving 9 bases between them. The CDR3 extends over 15 amino acids. Germline CDR1 reads MNHEY; CDR2 reads SMNVEV (reference sequence). CDR3 in amino acids: CASSSLGSGANVLTF. The CDR3 nucleotides are TGTGCCAGCAGCTCTCTAGGCTCTGGGGCCAACGTCCTGACTTTC. Together with reference TRBV27 and TRBJ2-6, the CDR3 gives the full variable domain: EAQVTQNPRYLITVTGKKLTVTCSQNMNHEYMSWYRQDPGLGLRQIYYSMNVEVTDKGDVPEGYKVSRKEKRNFPLILESPSPNQTSLYFCASSSLGSGANVLTFGAGSRLTVL.

This clone has only a few counts. The rearrangement uses TRBV5-6 and TRBJ1-4, with D unclear. The V end was cut by 4 bases, the J end by 3 bases, with 10 bases between. This CDR3 is built from 14 residues. The germline V gene has CDR1 SGHDT and CDR2 YYEEEE. CDR3 residues: CASSRGYANEKLFF. CDR3 DNA sequence: TGTGCCAGCAGCCGAGGGTATGCTAATGAAAAACTGTTTTTT.

The chain is built from TRBV7-2 and TRBJ1-2; D call uncertain. Trimming left V 5 bases short and J 5 bases short, with 12 bases between. The length of the CDR3 is 13 residues. Per the germline V gene, CDR1 is SGHTA and CDR2 is FQGNSA. CDR3 region: CASSQSGKYGYTF. CDR3 sequence (DNA): TGTGCCAGCAGCCAATCAGGTAAGTATGGCTACACCTTC. The whole variable domain, filled in from reference TRBV7-2 and TRBJ1-2, reads GAGVSQSPSNKVTEKGKDVELRCDPISGHTALYWYRQSLGQGLEFLIYFQGNSAPDKSGLPSDRFSAERTGGSVSTLTIQRTQQEDSAVYLCASSQSGKYGYTFGSGTRLTVV.

V usage is TRBV6-1 and J usage is TRBJ1-4; tentatively, D is TRBD1 (5 bases). This CDR3 spans 13 amino acids. Germline CDR1 reads MNHNS; CDR2 reads SASEGT. V shed 6 bases and J shed 6 bases, with 11 bases lying between them. In DNA, the CDR3 is TGTGCCAGCAGCCCACTGGGGGATGAAAAACTGTTTTTT. As protein: CASSPLGDEKLFF.